The clone carrying this T cell receptor beta chain appeared a few times. What it binds is unknown. Sequencing was performed with immunoSEQ multiplex PCR; in TCRdb, only in-frame clones are kept and a portion is missing. The sample lists approximately 1.9 million clones; over 85% were seen once. The data are from a study of shared clonotypes between healthy human individuals. Notes on the study in general: What naive subsets generally showed was a larger estimated richness than memory subsets showed.

In the naive CD8 group, cells lacked CD45RO and were positively selected for CCR7, so terminally differentiated effector memory CD45RA+ cells were left out. The CDR3 sequence is 13 residues long. V lost 4 bases to trimming and J lost 7 bases, with 11 bases between them. Germline-derived CDR1 and CDR2 are LNHDA and SQIVND (reference sequence). The sequencing input was naive CD8+ T cells from PBMCs. The receptor comes from a man aged 18 to 30 in good health. Some clones in this sample may be carry-over from other donors' samples. V gene TRBV19 combines with J gene TRBJ2-1, with D tentatively TRBD2 (5 bases). CDR3 sequence reads: CASSKRTGNEQFF. In nucleotides, the CDR3 is TGTGCCAGTAGTAAGAGGACGGGGAATGAGCAGTTCTTC.